The 21 T cell receptor beta chains presented below share a single source sample, sequenced in a study of blood T cell repertoires in COVID-19. Sequencing was performed with immunoSEQ multiplex PCR; in TCRdb, only in-frame clones are kept and a portion is missing. The sample lists over 80,000 clones; around nine tenths were seen once. Sequencing was carried out using peripheral blood. These TCRs come from a woman over 75 with acute or convalescent COVID-19.

The V call is TRBV24-1, the J call TRBJ2-2; D unresolved. Between the trimmed V and J ends, which lost 4 bases and 6 bases, there was a span of 5 bases. CDR1 is KGHDR and CDR2 is SFDVKD in the germline V gene. The CDR3 has 12 residues. The CDR3 region is CATSEQSGELFF. The DNA for the CDR3 is TGTGCCACCAGTGAACAGTCCGGGGAGCTGTTTTTT.

The chain carries TRBV9 and TRBJ2-2; 11 bases align to TRBD1. Germline V gives CDR1 SGDLS, CDR2 YYNGEE. The CDR3 consists of 15 residues. V dropped 2 bases and J dropped 7; count of bases not matched to a gene: 4. This CDR3 reads CASSVGTGGIGELFF. The CDR3 coding sequence is TGTGCCAGCAGCGTGGGGACAGGGGGAATCGGGGAGCTGTTTTTT. Based on the CDR3 plus reference TRBV9 and TRBJ2-2, the full variable domain is DSGVTQTPKHLITATGQRVTLRCSPRSGDLSVYWYQQSLDQGLQFLIQYYNGEERAKGNILERFSAQQFPDLHSELNLSSLELGDSALYFCASSVGTGGIGELFFGEGSRLTVL.

J is TRBJ2-3 and V is TRBV6-1, with 7 positions matching TRBD1. The germline V gene has CDR1 MNHNS and CDR2 SASEGT. J lost 0 bases, V lost 3 bases, and 3 bases had no gene match. The CDR3 has 15 amino acids. CDR3 nucleotides: TGTGCCAGCAGTGACAGGGGGTCTAGCACAGATACGCAGTATTTT. As protein: CASSDRGSSTDTQYF.

The gene calls are TRBV2 and TRBJ1-6; a weak D match, TRBD1 (5 bases). V was cut by 3 bases and J by 9 bases, with 15 bases left in between. Germline V gives CDR1 SNHLY, CDR2 FYNNEI. The CDR3 totals 15 residues. CDR3 sequence (DNA): TGTGCCAGCAGTGACCGGGCAGGGTTGAGTTCACCCCTCCACTTT. Protein: CASSDRAGLSSPLHF.

The gene calls are TRBV12-3 or TRBV12-4 and TRBJ1-1; D call uncertain. CDR3 length equals 13 residues. V lost 4 bases to trimming and J lost 1 base, with 7 bases between them. As DNA, the CDR3 is TGTGCCAGCAGTTCCTATCAGAACACTGAAGCTTTCTTT. Residues: CASSSYQNTEAFF.

The chain uses TRBV15 and TRBJ2-7; TRBD1 agrees at 8 bases. The CDR3 consists of 13 residues. The ends lost 7 bases at V and 2 bases at J; junction bases unmatched: 4. The V gene's germline CDR1 is LNHNV and CDR2 YYDKDF (reference sequence). CDR3 sequence (DNA): TGTGCCACCAAGGACAGGGCGACCTACGAGCAGTACTTC. Amino acids: CATKDRATYEQYF.

The chain employs TRBV5-1 and TRBJ2-7; 10 nucleotides line up with TRBD2. V shed 0 bases and J 5 bases; nucleotides not matched to a gene: 14. CDR1 is SGHRS, CDR2 YFSETQ, per germline. The CDR3 contains 18 residues. The CDR3 DNA reads as TGCGCCAGCAGCTTGGATTTTAGCGGGAGGAGGTCCCTCCACGAGCAGTACTTC. Translated: CASSLDFSGRRSLHEQYF. The entire variable domain, with the rest obtained from reference TRBV5-1 and TRBJ2-7, is as follows: KAGVTQTPRYLIKTRGQQVTLSCSPISGHRSVSWYQQTPGQGLQFLFEYFSETQRNKGNFPGRFSGRQFSNSRSEMNVSTLELGDSALYLCASSLDFSGRRSLHEQYFGPGTRLTVT.

This chain uses TRBV6-1 with TRBJ2-5; 10 bases are a match to TRBD1. With V trimmed by 4 bases and J by 1 base, 6 bases remained unmatched. Germline V gives CDR1 MNHNS, CDR2 SASEGT. The CDR3 consists of 16 residues. CDR3: CASSGPDRGFQETQYF. The CDR3 nucleotides read TGTGCCAGCAGTGGTCCGGACAGGGGGTTCCAAGAGACCCAGTACTTC.

The V gene is TRBV18, the J gene TRBJ2-3; tentative D call: TRBD1 (6 bases). The CDR3 spans 14 residues. V was clipped by 8 bases and J by 0 bases, with 12 bases between them. Germline assignment: CDR1 KGHSH and CDR2 LQKENI. CDR3 region: CASRGQGSTDTQYF. The CDR3, as DNA: TGTGCCAGCCGCGGGCAGGGGAGCACAGATACGCAGTATTTT.

CDR3: CASSSGQGGYTF. CDR3 nucleotide sequence: TGTGCCAGCAGCTCGGGCCAGGGTGGCTACACCTTC. J is TRBJ1-2 and V is TRBV5-4; D possibly corresponds to TRBD1 (5 bases). CDR1 and CDR2 (germline): SGHNT, YYREEE (reference sequence). The CDR3 is 12 residues long. Trimming shortened V by 3 bases and J by 7 bases, and 10 bases separated the two germline ends.

CDR3 loop: CASSGTGGASNSPLHF. CDR3 in DNA: TGTGCCAGCAGTGGGACAGGGGGCGCGAGTAATTCACCCCTCCACTTT. V is TRBV6-1 and J is TRBJ1-6, with 11 bases that match TRBD1. The germline gives CDR1 MNHNS, CDR2 SASEGT. The CDR3 runs 16 residues. Unmatched junction bases numbered 5, after V lost 4 bases and J lost 6 bases.

DNA for the CDR3: TGTGCCAGCAGGCGACTCCCTGCCTACGAGCAGTACTTC. This gives the protein CASRRLPAYEQYF. The chain has TRBV28 and TRBJ2-7; D is unresolved. The CDR3 is 13 amino acids. V shed 6 bases and J shed 2 bases, with 11 bases lying between them. Germline CDR1 and CDR2: MDHEN and SYDVKM.

The DNA for the CDR3 is TGTGCCAGTAAGGAACGGGGGGCCCCCTACGAGCAGTACTTC. Protein sequence: CASKERGAPYEQYF. The V gene is TRBV19, the J gene TRBJ2-7; D is perhaps TRBD2 (7 bases). CDR1 LNHDA and CDR2 SQIVND come from the germline V gene (reference sequence). The CDR3 is 14 residues long. Trimming stripped 7 bases from V and 2 bases from J, with 15 bases between.

The rearrangement links TRBV6-2 or TRBV6-3 to TRBJ2-7; D is perhaps TRBD2 (5 bases). The V end lost 2 bases, the J end lost 4 bases, and 12 bases lay between the germline ends. Germline V CDR1 and CDR2: MNHEY, SVGEGT. CDR3 size: 14 residues. CDR3 nucleotides: TGTGCCAGCAGTTACCCGCCCCGCGGGTACGAGCAGTACTTC. Encoded protein: CASSYPPRGYEQYF.

This rearrangement joins TRBV9 to TRBJ2-7, with 8 positions matching TRBD2. The V and J ends lost 4 bases and 0 bases, in that order; junction bases with no gene match: 6. The CDR3 is 15 amino acids. Germline V lookup: CDR1 SGDLS, CDR2 YYNGEE. The CDR3 coding sequence is TGTGCCAGCAGCCCCCGACTAGCGAACTCCTACGAGCAGTACTTC. This gives the protein CASSPRLANSYEQYF.

The J gene is TRBJ1-1, the V gene TRBV4-2; 9 bases agree with TRBD1. Unmatched junction bases numbered 3, after V lost 0 bases and J lost 7 bases. The V gene's germline CDR1 is LGHNA and CDR2 YNFKEQ. The CDR3 consists of 14 residues. The CDR3 spells CASSQEDRGDEAFF. DNA for the CDR3: TGTGCCAGCAGCCAAGAGGACAGGGGCGATGAAGCTTTCTTT.

J is TRBJ1-4 and V is TRBV18, with D uncertain. The germline V and J ends were trimmed by 2 bases and 6 bases, with 10 bases remaining between them. The CDR3 loop spans 14 amino acids. Germline V CDR1 and CDR2: KGHSH, LQKENI. This chain's CDR3 is CASSPVGSDEKLFF. The CDR3 region has the DNA TGTGCCAGCTCACCAGTCGGGAGTGATGAAAAACTGTTTTTT.

This sequence joins TRBV6-5 and TRBJ1-2, with D unclear. The germline V and J ends were trimmed by 6 bases and 5 bases, with 13 bases remaining between them. Germline V gene data show CDR1 as MNHEY and CDR2 as SVGAGI. The CDR3 is 13 amino acids. CDR3 bases: TGTGCCAGCAGCGCCAGTCCTAGGTATGGCTACACCTTC. Its translation: CASSASPRYGYTF.

This chain joins TRBV19 and TRBJ2-3; 7 bases align to TRBD2. Germline values: CDR1 LNHDA, CDR2 SQIVND (reference sequence). Germline trimming cut 4 bases from V and 2 bases from J; bases unmatched to any gene: 9. There are 16 residues in the CDR3. Here the CDR3 reads CASSTPGGGTTDTQYF. For the CDR3, the DNA is TGTGCCAGTAGTACCCCTGGCGGGGGAACCACAGATACGCAGTATTTT.

This clone has a single count. The chain links TRBV21-1 to TRBJ1-6. TRBV21-1 is assigned pseudogene status. CDR3 size: 13 residues. The CDR3 protein is CAPAGVGYSPLHF. In nucleotides, the CDR3 is TGTGCCCCAGCGGGAGTAGGGTATTCACCCCTCCACTTT.

Only one count was recorded for this clone. The chain joins TRBV5-1 to TRBJ2-2, with 7 bases matching TRBD1. Trimming cost V 7 bases and J 1 base; bases outside gene matches: 4. The CDR3 totals 14 residues. CDR1 and CDR2 from the germline V gene are SGHRS and YFSETQ. In DNA form, the CDR3 reads TGCGCCAGCGAATACAGGGGGAACACCGGGGAGCTGTTTTTT. Its protein product is CASEYRGNTGELFF.